The rows below give T cell receptor beta chains drawn from one sample of a study of cytomegalovirus exposure and HLA in healthy donors. Sequencing was performed with immunoSEQ multiplex PCR; in TCRdb, only in-frame clones are kept and a portion is missing. The table includes some 140,000 clones, roughly 70% detected once. Sequencing input: PBMCs. These receptors were obtained from a man aged 30 to 45 in good health and CMV-seronegative. CDR3s include the opening cysteine and the closing phenylalanine or tryptophan. D genes are given only for firm matches. Expanded clones are given a class, and other clones once, few, many or no size at all.

V	size	J	D	DNA	CDR3
TRBV5-6	-	TRBJ2-3	TRBD2	TGTGCCAGCAGCTTGGAGTCCCAGCGGGGGCGTCTTAGCACAGATACGCAGTATTTT	CASSLESQRGRLSTDTQYF
TRBV4-3	-	TRBJ1-4	TRBD1	TGCGCCAGCAGCCAGGGGGACAGGGGCAGGGGTGAAAAACTGTTTTTT	CASSQGDRGRGEKLFF
TRBV6-5	-	TRBJ2-7	-	TGTGCCAGCAGTTACAAGGGGATCTTCTACGAGCAGTACTTC	CASSYKGIFYEQYF
TRBV29-1	-	TRBJ2-7	-	TGCAGTTGCCGGGACAAGGGCTACGAGCAGTACTTC	CSCRDKGYEQYF
TRBV6-1	-	TRBJ2-3	TRBD2	TGTGCCAGCAGTGAAGAGACTAGCAGCTTGAGCACAGATACGCAGTATTTT	CASSEETSSLSTDTQYF
TRBV7-2	once	TRBJ2-7	-	TGTGCCAGCAGCTTAGTACAGGCCTACGAGCAGTACTTC	CASSLVQAYEQYF
TRBV6-1	-	TRBJ1-3	-	TGTGCCAGCAGTGAAGCAGGGGCTGGAAACACCATATATTTT	CASSEAGAGNTIYF
TRBV16	-	TRBJ1-1	-	TGTGCCAGCAGCCACTTGGGTAGCAACACTGAAGCTTTCTTT	CASSHLGSNTEAFF
TRBV5-8	few	TRBJ1-1	-	TGTGCCAGCAGCCCCTACCGGGGGGCATTGAACACTGAAGCTTTCTTT	CASSPYRGALNTEAFF
TRBV25-1	-	TRBJ2-7	-	TGTGCCAGCAGCCAAGGACAAAGCTACGAGCAGTACTTC	CASSQGQSYEQYF
TRBV29-1	-	TRBJ2-1	TRBD1	TGCAGCGTTGAAGGCGTCAGGGGGCGCCGGGTGCAGTTCTTC	CSVEGVRGRRVQFF
TRBV4-3	-	TRBJ1-2	-	TGCGCCAGCAGCCAAGAAACGGGGTCAGTCAACTATGGCTACACCTTC	CASSQETGSVNYGYTF
TRBV23-1	-	TRBJ1-2	-	TGCGCCAGCAGTCAATTGACTGACGGGATTCTGAATGGCTACACCTTC	CASSQLTDGILNGYTF
TRBV18	-	TRBJ1-6	-	TGTGCCAGCTCACCCGGACAGCCCAAGGATTCACCCCTCCACTTT	CASSPGQPKDSPLHF
TRBV7-9	-	TRBJ2-5	TRBD1	TGTGCCAGCAGCAATCTCCTCATCAGGACAGGGGGTAGGGAGACCCAGTACTTC	CASSNLLIRTGGRETQYF
TRBV7-3	-	TRBJ2-2	-	TGTGCCAGCAGCTTACAGGGGGGTGGGGAGCTGTTTTTT	CASSLQGGGELFF
TRBV28	-	TRBJ1-6	-	TGTGCCAGCAGTTTATCTGGAGTTAGCTCCTATAATTCACCCCTCCACTTT	CASSLSGVSSYNSPLHF
TRBV5-5	few	TRBJ2-3	TRBD1	TGTGCCAGCAGCTCGGGACAGGGAGGGACGCAGTATTTT	CASSSGQGGTQYF
TRBV5-4	-	TRBJ1-5	TRBD1	TGTGCCAGCAGCTCCGGTGGGAGACAGGGAACGGATCAGCCCCAGCATTTT	CASSSGGRQGTDQPQHF
TRBV5-8	-	TRBJ1-4	TRBD1	TGTGCCAGCAGTTTGGACAGGGGGAATGAAAAACTGTTTTTT	CASSLDRGNEKLFF
TRBV6-6	few	TRBJ1-5	TRBD1	TGTGCCAGCAGTAAACAGGGGGCGTTCAATCAGCCCCAGCATTTT	CASSKQGAFNQPQHF
TRBV6-4	-	TRBJ2-3	TRBD2	TGTGCCAGCAGTGACTCGACTAGCGGTAGCACAGATACGCAGTATTTT	CASSDSTSGSTDTQYF
TRBV30	-	TRBJ1-5	TRBD1	TGTGCCTGGGGACAGGGGGCGCAGGGTCAGCCCCAGCATTTT	CAWGQGAQGQPQHF
TRBV29-1	-	TRBJ2-5	-	TGCAGCGTTGAAGGGGAGATCCAAGAGACCCAGTACTTC	CSVEGEIQETQYF
TRBV5-4	-	TRBJ2-4	-	TGTGCCAGCAGCTTGGCAGGAGCCAAAAACATTCAGTACTTC	CASSLAGAKNIQYF
TRBV9	-	TRBJ2-7	TRBD1	TGTGCCAGCAGCGTGACAGGGGCCGGGGCGGGGGAGCAGTACTTC	CASSVTGAGAGEQYF
TRBV27	-	TRBJ1-6	-	TGTGCCAGCAGCTTGACAGGCAGGAATTCACCCCTCCACTTT	CASSLTGRNSPLHF
TRBV6-1	-	TRBJ1-4	-	TGTGCCAGCAGTGTGTTGGGGCAGAAAGAAAAACTGTTTTTT	CASSVLGQKEKLFF
TRBV10-3	-	TRBJ1-2	TRBD1	TGTGCCATCAGGCCAGACGGGACAGGGGGCCTCTATGGCTACACCTTC	CAIRPDGTGGLYGYTF
TRBV2	few	TRBJ1-1	-	TGTGCCAGCAGCGACGGCGGTAACACTGAAGCTTTCTTT	CASSDGGNTEAFF
TRBV7-6	few	TRBJ2-7	TRBD1	TGTGCCAGCAGCTACCGGACAGGGAGTGGTTACGAGCAGTACTTC	CASSYRTGSGYEQYF
TRBV5-1	-	TRBJ2-1	TRBD2	TGCGCCAGCAGTGGACTAGCGGGTATGAATGAGCAGTTCTTC	CASSGLAGMNEQFF
TRBV15	-	TRBJ2-6	-	TGTGCCACCAGCAGAGAGCGGGACTCTGGGGCCAACGTCCTGACTTTC	CATSRERDSGANVLTF
TRBV5-1	-	TRBJ2-5	-	TGCGCCAGCAGCTTGTCTGGGGCGAGACTAGAGACCCAGTACTTC	CASSLSGARLETQYF
TRBV29-1	-	TRBJ2-3	TRBD1	TGCAGCGTTGACGGACAGGAGGATAGCGCAGATACGCAGTATTTT	CSVDGQEDSADTQYF
TRBV19	-	TRBJ2-2	TRBD2	TGTGCCAGTAGTATGGCGGGGGGCGACACCGGGGAGCTGTTTTTT	CASSMAGGDTGELFF
TRBV27	-	TRBJ2-1	-	TGTGCCAGCATTACTAAAGACAATGAGCAGTTCTTC	CASITKDNEQFF
TRBV9	-	TRBJ1-1	TRBD1	TGTGCCAGCAGCGCCAGACAGGGAACTACGAACACTGAAGCTTTCTTT	CASSARQGTTNTEAFF
TRBV5-4	-	TRBJ2-3	-	TGTGCCAGCAGCTTAGCACAGCCAGATACGCAGTATTTT	CASSLAQPDTQYF
TRBV5-4	-	TRBJ2-3	-	TGTGCCAGCAGCTTGGCCCAGGGATGTACAGATACGCAGTATTTT	CASSLAQGCTDTQYF